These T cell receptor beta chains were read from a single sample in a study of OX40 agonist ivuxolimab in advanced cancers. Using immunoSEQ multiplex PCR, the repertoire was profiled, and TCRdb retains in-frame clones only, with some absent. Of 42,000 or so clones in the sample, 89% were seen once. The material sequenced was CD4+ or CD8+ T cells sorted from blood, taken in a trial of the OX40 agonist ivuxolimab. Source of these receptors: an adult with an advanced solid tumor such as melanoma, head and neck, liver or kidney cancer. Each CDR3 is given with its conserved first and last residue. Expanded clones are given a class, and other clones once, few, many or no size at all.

CDR3aa: CAISETYTGLSGSTEAFF
j_gene: TRBJ1-1
v_gene: TRBV10-3
abundance: NA

CDR3aa: CASSLNRDSNTEAFF
j_gene: TRBJ1-1
v_gene: TRBV7-2
abundance: NA

CDR3aa: CASSLRDGVQETQYF
j_gene: TRBJ2-5
v_gene: TRBV4-2
abundance: NA

CDR3aa: CASSLQPYEQYF
j_gene: TRBJ2-7
v_gene: TRBV7-8
abundance: NA

CDR3aa: CASSRSSGLLKGRETQYF
j_gene: TRBJ2-5
v_gene: TRBV4-1
abundance: NA

CDR3aa: CSGTRGNTEAFF
j_gene: TRBJ1-1
v_gene: TRBV29-1
abundance: NA

CDR3aa: CASSPSASGGPDTQYF
j_gene: TRBJ2-3
v_gene: TRBV18
abundance: NA

CDR3aa: CASRKAGRYHTDTQYF
j_gene: TRBJ2-3
v_gene: TRBV5-1
abundance: few

CDR3aa: CASSPSGGDLNTEAFF
j_gene: TRBJ1-1
v_gene: TRBV11-1
abundance: NA

CDR3aa: CASSLVAGGYQPQHF
j_gene: TRBJ1-5
v_gene: TRBV7-2
abundance: NA

CDR3aa: CASRAGASTYEQYF
j_gene: TRBJ2-7
v_gene: TRBV7-9
abundance: NA

CDR3aa: CASSYSGDSYEQYF
j_gene: TRBJ2-7
v_gene: TRBV6-6
abundance: NA

CDR3aa: CASSLGGGQPQHF
j_gene: TRBJ1-5
v_gene: TRBV7-9
abundance: NA

CDR3aa: CSVEDGRRMNAEAFF
j_gene: TRBJ1-1
v_gene: TRBV29-1
abundance: NA

CDR3aa: CASSEGTGGNSGNTIYF
j_gene: TRBJ1-3
v_gene: TRBV6-1
abundance: NA

CDR3aa: CASSSDPTSTDTQYF
j_gene: TRBJ2-3
v_gene: TRBV5-1
abundance: NA

CDR3aa: CASSESGLAGLAKNIQYF
j_gene: TRBJ2-4
v_gene: TRBV10-1
abundance: NA

CDR3aa: CASSLDSQGAFGNTIYF
j_gene: TRBJ1-3
v_gene: TRBV5-1
abundance: NA

CDR3aa: CAGSLTGGEAFF
j_gene: TRBJ1-1
v_gene: TRBV7-9
abundance: NA

CDR3aa: CASSRQGGAEAFF
j_gene: TRBJ1-1
v_gene: TRBV18
abundance: NA

CDR3aa: CASSQDRPGLIYGYTF
j_gene: TRBJ1-2
v_gene: TRBV4-3
abundance: NA

CDR3aa: CASSPQLAGGLETQYF
j_gene: TRBJ2-5
v_gene: TRBV4-3
abundance: NA

CDR3aa: CASSRTGTSGGARETQYF
j_gene: TRBJ2-5
v_gene: TRBV7-2
abundance: NA

CDR3aa: CASIPRPQGSHGYTF
j_gene: TRBJ1-2
v_gene: TRBV6-1
abundance: NA

CDR3aa: CASSPLGRDTQYF
j_gene: TRBJ2-3
v_gene: TRBV5-6
abundance: NA

CDR3aa: CASSFASGDTEAFF
j_gene: TRBJ1-1
v_gene: TRBV7-6
abundance: NA

CDR3aa: CAISEPLGKQGGHGYTF
j_gene: TRBJ1-2
v_gene: TRBV10-3
abundance: NA

CDR3aa: CASSRFPRGSYEQYF
j_gene: TRBJ2-7
v_gene: TRBV7-2
abundance: NA

CDR3aa: CASRGGNNSPLHF
j_gene: TRBJ1-6
v_gene: TRBV2
abundance: NA

CDR3aa: CASSQRTGNTEAFF
j_gene: TRBJ1-1
v_gene: TRBV6-6
abundance: NA

CDR3aa: CASSETWARGGRTDTQYF
j_gene: TRBJ2-3
v_gene: TRBV6-1
abundance: NA

CDR3aa: CASSLETNYGYTF
j_gene: TRBJ1-2
v_gene: TRBV7-9
abundance: NA

CDR3aa: CASSSGRTGPNQPQHF
j_gene: TRBJ1-5
v_gene: TRBV7-9
abundance: NA

CDR3aa: CASSFLHQTNTEAFF
j_gene: TRBJ1-1
v_gene: TRBV27
abundance: once

CDR3aa: CASSTGSSYEQYF
j_gene: TRBJ2-7
v_gene: TRBV5-4
abundance: NA

CDR3aa: CASSYCPVYRVGRNQPQHF
j_gene: TRBJ1-5
v_gene: TRBV6-7
abundance: NA

CDR3aa: CASSQMTAMNTEAFF
j_gene: TRBJ1-1
v_gene: TRBV4-3
abundance: NA

CDR3aa: CASSARAANEKLFF
j_gene: TRBJ1-4
v_gene: TRBV2
abundance: NA

CDR3aa: CASSLPDISTEAFF
j_gene: TRBJ1-1
v_gene: TRBV5-4
abundance: NA

CDR3aa: CASREGGDYGYTF
j_gene: TRBJ1-2
v_gene: TRBV28
abundance: once

CDR3aa: CASSSPGTNHSRANVLTF
j_gene: TRBJ2-6
v_gene: TRBV19
abundance: NA

CDR3aa: CASSLAGGGYNEQFF
j_gene: TRBJ2-1
v_gene: TRBV5-4
abundance: once

CDR3aa: CASRGGRAADTQYF
j_gene: TRBJ2-3
v_gene: TRBV2
abundance: NA

CDR3aa: CASSQGPPGGGYGYTF
j_gene: TRBJ1-2
v_gene: TRBV9
abundance: once

CDR3aa: CASSYSPNSPLHF
j_gene: TRBJ1-6
v_gene: TRBV6-5
abundance: NA

CDR3aa: CASSLGAEQGAYEQYF
j_gene: TRBJ2-7
v_gene: TRBV11-2
abundance: NA

CDR3aa: CASSGEPPDEQFF
j_gene: TRBJ2-1
v_gene: TRBV6-5
abundance: NA